Below are 26 T cell receptor beta chains sequenced from a single sample in a study of Ad26.COV2.S vaccination and SARS-CoV-2 variants. The protocol was immunoSEQ multiplex PCR, while the TCRdb copy is restricted to in-frame clones and leaves out a portion. Found here are some 340,000 clones, roughly 80% of them singletons; the top ten hold approximately 2.1%. Treatment specified: some 20 received Ad26.COV2.S at low or high dose, single or two shots; several received placebo; per-sample allocation not given. Sample collection was performed on day 63 after the first vaccine or placebo injection. The sample was peripheral blood, taken in a trial of Ad26.COV2.S vaccine versus placebo. All receptors derive from a person aged 18-65 years who received the Ad26.COV2.S COVID-19 vaccine or a placebo.

Turning to this clone: The sample contains more than one DNA sequence encoding this CDR3. The rearrangement joins TRBV19 to TRBJ2-3; D is ambiguous. The V gene lost 8 bases and the J gene lost 5 bases, with 8 bases spanning the gap. Germline CDR1 and CDR2: LNHDA and SQIVND (reference sequence). There are 11 residues in the CDR3. The CDR3 DNA sequence: TGTGCCAGTTCCTCTAGAGATACGCAGTATTTT. Encoded protein: CASSSRDTQYF.

The chain is built from TRBV25-1 and TRBJ2-5; the D gene is possibly TRBD1 (7 bases). Trimming removed 6 bases at V and 4 bases at J, with 18 bases between. Per the germline V gene, CDR1 is MGHDK and CDR2 is SYGVNS. The CDR3 length is 15 residues. The DNA for the CDR3 is TGTGCCAGCAGAAGTTACAGGGGAGGAGGAGAGACCCAGTACTTC. Encoded protein: CASRSYRGGGETQYF.

The chain joins TRBV11-2 to TRBJ2-1; D remains ambiguous. V was clipped by 3 bases and J by 9 bases, with 18 bases between them. Per germline, CDR1 SGHAT and CDR2 FQNNGV. This CDR3 region has 15 residues. The CDR3 here is CASSFRSSLLGEQFF. The DNA for the CDR3 is TGTGCCAGCAGCTTTCGGTCTTCGCTGTTGGGTGAGCAGTTCTTC.

In its sample, this clone was seen a few times. The chain links TRBV2 to TRBJ1-6, with TRBD1 matching 9 bases. Germline assignment: CDR1 SNHLY and CDR2 FYNNEI. The CDR3 consists of 15 residues. With V trimmed by 6 bases and J by 16 bases, 16 bases remained unmatched. The chain's CDR3 is CASRSGTGTTLALHF. CDR3 DNA sequence: TGTGCCAGCAGGTCCGGGACAGGGACCACACTGGCGCTCCACTTT.

The rearrangement links TRBV9 to TRBJ1-2; D call uncertain. The CDR3 has 15 amino acids. CDR1 and CDR2 from the germline V gene are SGDLS and YYNGEE. V shed 0 bases and J shed 4 bases, with 13 bases lying between them. Here the CDR3 reads CASSVGPADVYGYTF. The CDR3 coding sequence is TGTGCCAGCAGCGTAGGTCCGGCAGATGTCTATGGCTACACCTTC.

The J gene is TRBJ1-1, the V gene TRBV24-1; D not resolved. V lost 5 bases and J lost 2, with 11 bases in between. This CDR3 is built from 14 residues. Germline V lookup: CDR1 KGHDR, CDR2 SFDVKD. CDR3 residues: CATSANGPNTEAFF. In nucleotides, the CDR3 is TGTGCCACCAGTGCCAACGGACCTAACACTGAAGCTTTCTTT.

The rearrangement joins TRBV28 to TRBJ2-5; D gene unclear. Trimming left V 5 bases short and J 4 bases short, with 11 bases between. In germline, CDR1 is MDHEN, CDR2 SYDVKM. The CDR3 spans 13 residues. CDR3 sequence reads: CASSLSGPETQYF. As DNA, the CDR3 is TGTGCCAGCAGTCTTTCAGGCCCAGAGACCCAGTACTTC.

The CDR3 reads CASSRIGEADEQYF. CDR3 nucleotides: TGCGCCAGCAGCCGAATAGGGGAAGCCGACGAGCAGTACTTC. The chain is built from TRBV4-1 and TRBJ2-7, with TRBD1 as a possible D gene (5 bases). Germline V gene sequence: CDR1 MGHRA, CDR2 YSYEKL. V was pared by 4 bases and J by 5 bases, with 15 bases between. The CDR3 has 14 residues.

This chain connects TRBV10-3 to TRBJ2-7; 11 bases are a match to TRBD2. V dropped 5 bases and J dropped 5; count of bases not matched to a gene: 8. The CDR3 runs 15 residues. CDR1 ENHRY and CDR2 SYGVKD come from the germline V gene. Here the CDR3 DNA reads TGTGCCATCAGTCTAGCGGGGGGCCCTTACGACGAGCAGTACTTC. The encoded protein is CAISLAGGPYDEQYF.

The chain recombines TRBV7-9 with TRBJ1-5, with D unresolved. The germline V and J ends were trimmed by 5 bases and 4 bases, with 9 bases remaining between them. CDR1 and CDR2 from the germline V gene are SEHNR and FQNEAQ (reference sequence). This CDR3 region has 13 residues. The CDR3 sequence: CASSPYENQPQHF. CDR3 bases: TGTGCCAGCAGCCCGTACGAAAATCAGCCCCAGCATTTT.

The rearrangement links TRBV2 to TRBJ2-3; maybe TRBD2 (6 bases). CDR3 length: 14 amino acids. V lost 8 bases and J 9 bases, leaving 21 bases between the germline ends. Germline values: CDR1 SNHLY, CDR2 FYNNEI. CDR3 coding DNA: TGTGCCAGCTCGCTTAAACAGAGGACTATCACGCAGTATTTT. Translated, it gives CASSLKQRTITQYF.

A single count supports this clone. The CDR3 DNA is TGTGCCTGGAGTTCTATCGATCAGCCCCAGCATTTT. Amino acid sequence: CAWSSIDQPQHF. V and J are TRBV30 and TRBJ1-5, with D uncertain. Germline-derived CDR1 and CDR2 are GTSNPN and SVGIG (reference sequence). This CDR3 comprises 12 residues. The V end lost 2 bases, the J end lost 5 bases, and 7 bases lay between the germline ends.

The rearrangement uses TRBV18 and TRBJ1-3; the D is unclear. Trimming stripped 8 bases from V and 0 bases from J, with 11 bases between. CDR1 and CDR2 from the germline V gene are KGHSH and LQKENI. The CDR3 runs to 14 residues. The CDR3 DNA reads as TGTGCCAGCCCGTTGTTGGGCTCTGGAAACACCATATATTTT. Its protein is CASPLLGSGNTIYF.

The chain uses TRBV5-4 and TRBJ2-7, with 7 bases aligning to TRBD1. V dropped 4 bases and J dropped 0; count of bases not matched to a gene: 7. The CDR3 covers 15 residues. The V gene's germline CDR1 is SGHNT and CDR2 YYREEE (reference sequence). The CDR3 DNA reads as TGTGCCAGCAGCCCCGGACAGGCTAGCTCCTACGAGCAGTACTTC. It is translated as CASSPGQASSYEQYF.

V is TRBV5-1 and J is TRBJ2-2; no firm D call. Germline V gives CDR1 SGHRS, CDR2 YFSETQ. The V end lost 0 bases, the J end lost 0 bases, and 6 bases lay between the germline ends. The CDR3 has 15 residues. The CDR3 DNA is TGCGCCAGCAGCTTGGGCAAATCGAACACCGGGGAGCTGTTTTTT. Its translation is CASSLGKSNTGELFF.

The chain combines TRBV28 with TRBJ1-5; D is ambiguous. Germline values: CDR1 MDHEN, CDR2 SYDVKM. Trimming stripped 6 bases from V and 2 bases from J, with 14 bases between. The CDR3 loop spans 15 amino acids. Here the CDR3 reads CASSLQDGGNQPQHF. The CDR3 DNA reads TGTGCCAGCAGCCTGCAGGATGGAGGCAATCAGCCCCAGCATTTT.

As DNA, the CDR3 is TGTGCCAGCAGTTTACCGGGACAGGGGGCTTCCTACGAGCAGTACTTC. Translating it yields CASSLPGQGASYEQYF. The chain joins TRBV28 to TRBJ2-7, with 12 bases identical to TRBD1. CDR1 is MDHEN and CDR2 is SYDVKM in the germline V gene. CDR3 length: 16 residues. The trim removed 2 bases at V and 1 base at J, leaving 3 bases unmatched.

The chain joins TRBV5-1 to TRBJ2-5; D not resolved. V lost 3 bases, J lost 3 bases, and 3 bases lay in between. This CDR3 is 11 amino acids long. Germline V gene lookup returns CDR1 SGHRS and CDR2 YFSETQ. This CDR3 reads CASSYEETQYF. The CDR3 DNA follows: TGCGCCAGCAGCTACGAAGAGACCCAGTACTTC.

This chain joins TRBV10-1 and TRBJ1-1; D ambiguous. CDR1 and CDR2 (germline): WNHNN, SYGVQD (reference sequence). The CDR3 consists of 14 residues. The germline V and J ends were trimmed by 4 bases and 4 bases, with 13 bases remaining between them. CDR3 in amino acids: CASSVRPLGTEAFF. In DNA, the CDR3 is TGCGCCAGCAGTGTAAGACCACTGGGCACTGAAGCTTTCTTT.

The chain recombines TRBV19 with TRBJ1-5; possibly TRBD1 for D (5 bases). Germline CDR1 LNHDA, CDR2 SQIVND (reference sequence). The CDR3 sequence is 15 residues long. Trimming removed 5 bases at V and 4 bases at J, with 15 bases between. For the CDR3, the DNA is TGTGCCAGTAGTGGGGAGGGCAGGGCTAATCAGCCCCAGCATTTT. Its translation: CASSGEGRANQPQHF.

This rearrangement joins TRBV7-3 to TRBJ2-2; 7 positions agree with TRBD1. The CDR3 sequence is 18 residues long. Germline CDR1 is SGHTA and CDR2 is FQGTGA. V shed 0 bases and J 4 bases; nucleotides not matched to a gene: 11. The CDR3 coding sequence is TGTGCCAGCAGCTTAACGGGGAGCAGGGGGATTGGCACCGGGGAGCTGTTTTTT. This gives the protein CASSLTGSRGIGTGELFF.

The genes are TRBV7-2 and TRBJ2-3, with 7 bases lining up with TRBD2. V gave up 3 bases and J gave up 2 bases; unmatched junction bases: 5. The CDR3 runs 15 residues. Germline CDR1 reads SGHTA; CDR2 reads FQGNSA. As DNA, the CDR3 is TGTGCCAGCAGCTTTTGGGAGGGACTCACAGATACGCAGTATTTT. The encoded protein is CASSFWEGLTDTQYF. The variable domain in full, completed from reference TRBV7-2 and TRBJ2-3, reads GAGVSQSPSNKVTEKGKDVELRCDPISGHTALYWYRQSLGQGLEFLIYFQGNSAPDKSGLPSDRFSAERTGGSVSTLTIQRTQQEDSAVYLCASSFWEGLTDTQYFGPGTRLTVL.

This chain joins TRBV2 and TRBJ2-5, with 7 bases lining up with TRBD2. The germline CDR1 and CDR2 sequences are SNHLY and FYNNEI. CDR3 length: 16 residues. Germline trimming cut 6 bases from V and 3 bases from J; bases unmatched to any gene: 13. The CDR3 bases are TGTGCCAGCAGCCTCTCTGTGGGGGGGGGAGAAGAGACCCAGTACTTC. Protein: CASSLSVGGGEETQYF.

The J gene is TRBJ2-1, the V gene TRBV11-2; TRBD2 agrees at 9 bases. Germline CDR1 reads SGHAT; CDR2 reads FQNNGV. With 4 bases clipped from V and 4 bases from J, the junction kept 14 bases outside the gene matches. This CDR3 has 18 amino acids. The CDR3 DNA sequence: TGTGCCAGCAGCTCCGATCGGAGCGGGGGGACTGTATACAATGAGCAGTTCTTC. It translates to CASSSDRSGGTVYNEQFF.

The chain employs TRBV3-1 (or the pseudogene TRBV3-2) and TRBJ1-1; 8 bases align to TRBD1. The germline V gene has CDR1 LGHDT and CDR2 YNNKEL (reference sequence). The CDR3 spans 14 residues. J gave up 4 bases and V 1 base, and 2 bases lay outside the gene matches. For the CDR3, the DNA is TGTGCCAGCAGCCAAGCAGGGGGCAGCACTGAAGCTTTCTTT. Its translation: CASSQAGGSTEAFF.

This chain links TRBV5-6 with TRBJ1-2, with D tentatively TRBD1 (6 bases). This CDR3 comprises 15 residues. Between the trimmed V and J ends, which lost 0 bases and 8 bases, there was a span of 17 bases. Germline CDR1 reads SGHDT; CDR2 reads YYEEEE. The CDR3 region has the DNA TGTGCCAGCAGCTTGGGACAGGCGGACCTGGTGGGCTACACCTTC. It specifies CASSLGQADLVGYTF.